This entry lists 8 T cell receptor beta chains sequenced from one sample in a study of blood T cell repertoires in COVID-19 (dated by TCRdb to between 2020 and 2021). Preparation of the library involved the immunoSEQ multiplex PCR assay. The table was pulled from immuneACCESS by TCRdb, which kept in-frame rearrangements only. Such tables lose some clones; where checked, under half of the loss comes from unresolved V genes, and the rest has no known cause. Counted in this sample were 150,000 or so clones; 80% to 90% of them appeared once. The ten largest clones add up to 8% of the sample. Sample: peripheral blood. The receptor set was obtained from a woman aged 60-70 years with COVID-19, enrolled during active disease.

The V gene is TRBV24-1, the J gene TRBJ2-5, with D unclear. Germline V gene lookup returns CDR1 KGHDR and CDR2 SFDVKD. The CDR3 length is 11 residues. The ends were cut back, 3 bases at V and 5 bases at J, with 3 bases in the middle. The CDR3 DNA sequence: TGTGCCACCAGTGATCGTGAGACCCAGTACTTC. The encoded protein is CATSDRETQYF.

The rearrangement links TRBV29-1 to TRBJ1-2; TRBD1 aligns across 8 bases. This CDR3 spans 15 amino acids. Germline V gene data show CDR1 as SQVTM and CDR2 as ANQGSEA. Germline trimming cut 1 base from V and 3 bases from J; bases unmatched to any gene: 7. The CDR3 loop reads CSVEGLGGQDYGYTF. CDR3 DNA sequence: TGCAGCGTTGAAGGTTTGGGGGGACAGGACTATGGCTACACCTTC.

The chain employs TRBV7-9 and TRBJ1-6; 11 bases line up with TRBD1. The CDR3 is made up of 21 amino acids. In germline, CDR1 is SEHNR, CDR2 FQNEAQ (reference sequence). Losses at the gene ends were 5 bases for V and 5 bases for J; bases not matched to a gene: 20. The CDR3 region has the DNA TGTGCCAGCAGCACCTTCCGGGACAGGGGGAGAACTGTCCTAAATAATTCACCCCTCCACTTT. This sequence encodes CASSTFRDRGRTVLNNSPLHF.

This clone was seen just once. The chain carries TRBV7-2 and TRBJ1-4, with a weak D call TRBD1 (5 bases). Germline V gene data show CDR1 as SGHTA and CDR2 as FQGNSA. The CDR3 covers 15 residues. Trimming cost V 5 bases and J 7 bases, with 17 bases left between them. The chain's CDR3 is CASSPRPGQGEKLFF. In DNA form, the CDR3 reads TGTGCCAGCAGCCCGAGACCCGGACAAGGTGAAAAACTGTTTTTT. Drawing the rest from reference TRBV7-2 and TRBJ1-4, the complete variable domain is GAGVSQSPSNKVTEKGKDVELRCDPISGHTALYWYRQSLGQGLEFLIYFQGNSAPDKSGLPSDRFSAERTGGSVSTLTIQRTQQEDSAVYLCASSPRPGQGEKLFFGSGTQLSVL.

CDR3 sequence reads: CAWSVQPDTQYF. CDR3 nucleotides: TGTGCCTGGAGTGTACAGCCGGATACGCAGTATTTT. J is TRBJ2-3 and V is TRBV30; D unresolved. Trimming took off 0 bases at V and 6 bases at J, with 7 bases between the two ends. Germline assignment: CDR1 GTSNPN and CDR2 SVGIG (reference sequence). This CDR3 region has 12 residues. Filled out from reference TRBV30 and TRBJ2-3, the complete variable domain reads SQTIHQWPATLVQPVGSPLSLECTVEGTSNPNLYWYRQAAGRGLQLLFYSVGIGQISSEVPQNLSASRPQDRQFILSSKKLLLSDSGFYLCAWSVQPDTQYFGPGTRLTVL.

V and J are TRBV7-6 and TRBJ1-1; D possibly corresponds to TRBD1 (6 bases). CDR1 SGHVS and CDR2 FNYEAQ come from the germline V gene. This CDR3 has 15 residues. The V and J ends lost 1 base and 1 base respectively, with 10 bases between them. The CDR3 loop is CASSLGRGANTEAFF. The CDR3 DNA sequence: TGTGCCAGCAGCTTAGGCAGGGGAGCGAACACTGAAGCTTTCTTT.

The chain employs TRBV5-8 and TRBJ2-2; no reliable D call. This CDR3 contains 14 residues. Germline CDR1 SGHTS, CDR2 YDEGEE. With 6 bases removed from V and 0 bases from J, the gap between germline ends came to 9 bases. The DNA for the CDR3 is TGTGCCAGCAAAAACAGTCCGAACACCGGGGAGCTGTTTTTT. As protein: CASKNSPNTGELFF. Full variable domain (outside the CDR3, taken from reference TRBV5-8 and TRBJ2-2): EAGVTQSPTHLIKTRGQQATLRCSPISGHTSVYWYQQALGLGLQFLLWYDEGEERNRGNFPPRFSGRQFPNYSSELNVNALELEDSALYLCASKNSPNTGELFFGEGSRLTVL.

CDR3 amino acids: CASSLGQGEDEQFF. The DNA of the CDR3 is TGCGCCAGCAGCCTGGGACAGGGAGAGGATGAGCAGTTCTTC. The chain is built from TRBV4-1 and TRBJ2-1; 9 nucleotides line up with TRBD1. Germline V gene lookup returns CDR1 MGHRA and CDR2 YSYEKL. The CDR3 runs to 14 residues. The V segment lost 4 bases and the J segment 8 bases; nucleotides outside the gene matches: 6.